This T cell receptor beta chain appears in the sequencing data of a study of blood T cells in healthy people across ages. With a J-beta primer mix and a sample-barcoded 5' primer, a second PCR ran roughly 6 to 11 cycles. From the 5' RACE reads, TCRdb called clonotypes with MiXCR, one entry per CDR3 protein. The repertoire holds fewer than 2,000,000 distinct CDR3 sequences, around 42% seen once, with 20% to 25% in the top ten. The specimen sequenced was blood. The receptor comes from a human donor in good health.

The CDR3 is CASSQDSRLSYEQYF. The CDR3, as DNA: TGCGCCAGCAGCCAAGATAGCCGCCTCTCCTACGAGCAGTACTTC. The chain joins TRBV4-3 to TRBJ2-7; D ambiguous. The CDR3 runs to 15 residues. Trimming shortened V by 0 bases and J by 0 bases, and 9 bases separated the two germline ends. Germline loops: CDR1 LGHNA, CDR2 YSLEER.